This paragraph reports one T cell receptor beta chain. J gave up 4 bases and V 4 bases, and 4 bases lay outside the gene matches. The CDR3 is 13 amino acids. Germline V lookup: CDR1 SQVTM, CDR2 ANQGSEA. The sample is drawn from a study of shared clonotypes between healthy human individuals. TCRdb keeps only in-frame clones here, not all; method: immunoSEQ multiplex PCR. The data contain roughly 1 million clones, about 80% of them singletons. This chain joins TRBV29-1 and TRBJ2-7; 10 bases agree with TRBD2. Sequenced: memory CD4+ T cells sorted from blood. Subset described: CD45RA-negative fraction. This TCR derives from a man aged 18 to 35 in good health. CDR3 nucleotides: TGCAGCGTTGGCCCAGCGGGAGGGTACGAGCAGTACTTC. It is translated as CSVGPAGGYEQYF.